This T cell receptor beta chain was identified during a study of beta chain features in type 1 diabetes. The study's findings and limits: cDNA sequencing could over-represent cells with high TCR expression. The question of HLA type influencing TCRB rearrangement was one that remained unresolved here.

What was sequenced were expressed TCRB transcripts, since all of the isolated RNA had been reverse transcribed. Libraries were prepared by immunoSEQ multiplex PCR; TCRdb keeps only in-frame clonotypes and omits some of them. The data show some 150,000 clones, about 10% seen once. To note about this clone: Its antigen remains unknown.

Trimming took off 1 base at V and 2 bases at J, with 10 bases between the two ends. The length of the CDR3 is 14 residues. Germline values: CDR1 SGDLS, CDR2 YYNGEE. The chain joins TRBV9 to TRBJ2-7; D unresolved. The clonotype originates from a man younger than 35 in good health. The material sequenced was naive CD4+ T cells from blood. The DNA of the CDR3 is TGTGCCAGCAGCGTAAATACAGAACCCTACGAGCAGTACTTC. This codes for CASSVNTEPYEQYF.